This is a list of T cell receptor beta chains from one sample in a study of response to subunit inactivated influenza vaccine. MiXCR, run by TCRdb on the RT-PCR reads, gives a single entry per CDR3 protein. The table lists about half a million distinct CDR3 sequences, 25% of them singletons. Sequences were derived from CD4+ T cells sorted from PBMCs, sampled 4 to 6 days after vaccination. The receptors come from a man over 45 who received an inactivated influenza vaccine. Both conserved end residues are part of each CDR3. D genes are given only for firm matches. Some rows have no size entry. The others give once, few or many, or a class for an expanded clone.

TRBV6-1	TRBJ2-3	TRBD2	14	NA	TGTGCCAGCAGGGCGGAGCGGGGTACAGATACGCAGTATTTT	CASRAERGTDTQYF
TRBV5-1	TRBJ1-4	NA	14	few	TGCGCCAGCAGCTTAGACTCCGGGCGAGAAAAACTGTTTTTT	CASSLDSGREKLFF
TRBV3-1	TRBJ1-3	NA	19	few	TGTGCCAGCAGTGTACCTAAAGGGTGGAAGGGGACTAATGTCAACACCATATATTTT	CASSVPKGWKGTNVNTIYF
TRBV5-1	TRBJ2-2	TRBD2	17	few	TGCGCCAGCAGCTTGCGTCCGGCGGGGGCGAACACCGGGGAGCTGTTTTTT	CASSLRPAGANTGELFF
TRBV20-1	TRBJ2-1	NA	12	few	TGCAGTGCCAAGAGAGGGGTCAATGAGCAGTTCTTC	CSAKRGVNEQFF
TRBV6-2/TRBV6-3	TRBJ1-1	NA	13	NA	TGTGCCAGCAGTTTTCAGGGACACACTGAAGCTTTCTTT	CASSFQGHTEAFF
TRBV20-1	TRBJ2-5	TRBD2	16	few	TGCAGTGCTCCGCGACTAGCGGGGGGGAAACAAGAGACCCAGTACTTC	CSAPRLAGGKQETQYF
TRBV28	TRBJ1-5	NA	15	NA	TGTGCCAGCAGTTCCGGTGGGACTCAGCGTTCCGCCCAGCATTTT	CASSSGGTQRSAQHF
TRBV5-1	TRBJ2-5	TRBD2	16	NA	TGCGCCAGCAGCTGGGATACTAGCGGGAGGCAAGAGACCCAGTACTTC	CASSWDTSGRQETQYF
TRBV9	TRBJ2-7	TRBD2	16	few	TGTGCCAGCAGCGGACTGGGACTAGCGGGAACCTACGAGCAGTACTTC	CASSGLGLAGTYEQYF
TRBV29-1	TRBJ2-7	NA	16	many	TGCAGCGTTGAAGATTACCCTCTTGAGGGGCACTACGAGCAGTACTTC	CSVEDYPLEGHYEQYF
TRBV7-6	TRBJ2-2	TRBD1	15	NA	TGTGCCAGCAGCCGGGACAGACCAGCAACCGGGGAGCTGTTTTTT	CASSRDRPATGELFF
TRBV15	TRBJ2-2	NA	14	NA	TGTGCCACCAGCAGGCGAGATTCCACCGGGGAGCTGTTTTTT	CATSRRDSTGELFF
TRBV20-1	TRBJ2-1	NA	15	NA	TGCAGTGCTATGGACCGGGACCGTTACTACAATGAGCAGTTCTTC	CSAMDRDRYYNEQFF
TRBV12-3/TRBV12-4	TRBJ2-3	NA	14	NA	TGTGCCAGCAGTCCCGGGACCTTTGGGGCGACGCAGTATTTT	CASSPGTFGATQYF